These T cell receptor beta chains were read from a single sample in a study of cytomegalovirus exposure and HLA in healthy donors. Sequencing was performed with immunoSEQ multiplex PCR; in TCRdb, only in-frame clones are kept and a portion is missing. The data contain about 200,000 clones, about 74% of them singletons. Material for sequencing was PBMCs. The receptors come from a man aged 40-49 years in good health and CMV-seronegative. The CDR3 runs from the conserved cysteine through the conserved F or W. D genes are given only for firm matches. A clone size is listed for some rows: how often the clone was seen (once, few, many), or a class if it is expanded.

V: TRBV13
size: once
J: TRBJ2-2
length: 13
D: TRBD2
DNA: TGTGGTACCGGGACTACAAACACCGGGGAGCTGTTTTTT
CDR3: CGTGTTNTGELFF

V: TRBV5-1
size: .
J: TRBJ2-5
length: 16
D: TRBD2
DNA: TGCGCCAGCAGCATCGGACTAGCGGTATTCCAAGAGACCCAGTACTTC
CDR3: CASSIGLAVFQETQYF

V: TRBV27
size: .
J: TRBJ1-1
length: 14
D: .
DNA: TGTGCCAGCAGCCGCACAGGGATTAACACTGAAGCTTTCTTT
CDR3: CASSRTGINTEAFF

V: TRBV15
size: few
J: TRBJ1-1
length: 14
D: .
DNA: TGTGCCACCAGCCTACGAGTCCAACCCAACGAAGCTTTCTTT
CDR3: CATSLRVQPNEAFF

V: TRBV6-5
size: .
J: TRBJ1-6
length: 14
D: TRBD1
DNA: TGTGCCAGCACCCCCCGACAGGGGGGATCACCCCTCCACTTT
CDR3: CASTPRQGGSPLHF

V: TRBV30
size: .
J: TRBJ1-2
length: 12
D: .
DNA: TGTGCCTGGGCCTCCGGGAGCTATGGCTACACCTTC
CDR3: CAWASGSYGYTF

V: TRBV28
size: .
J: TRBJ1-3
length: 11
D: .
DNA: TGTGCCAGCAGTTTAGAGTCAACCATATATTTT
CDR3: CASSLESTIYF

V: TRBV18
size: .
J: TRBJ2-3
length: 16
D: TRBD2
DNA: TGTGCCAGCTCACCAGCACTAGCGGGAGATATAGATACGCAGTATTTT
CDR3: CASSPALAGDIDTQYF

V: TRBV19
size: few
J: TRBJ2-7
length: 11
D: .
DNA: TGTGCCACCCGGAGCTCCTACGAGCAGTACTTC
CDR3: CATRSSYEQYF

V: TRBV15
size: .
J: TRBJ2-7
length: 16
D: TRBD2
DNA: TGTGCCACCAGCAGAGTTCTGGGAGCGGGGGTCCACGAGCAGTACTTC
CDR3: CATSRVLGAGVHEQYF

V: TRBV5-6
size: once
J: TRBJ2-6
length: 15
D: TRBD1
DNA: TGTGCCAGCAGCCGGGACAGATCTGGGGCCAACGTCCTGACTTTC
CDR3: CASSRDRSGANVLTF

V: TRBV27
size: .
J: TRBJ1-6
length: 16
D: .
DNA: TGTGCCGGCAGTTTATCGCAGACAGGAAATAATTCACCCCTCCACTTT
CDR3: CAGSLSQTGNNSPLHF

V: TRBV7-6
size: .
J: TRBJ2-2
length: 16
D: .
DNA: TGTGCCAGCAGCTCGGGACTCCTCGCGAACACCGGGGAGCTGTTTTTT
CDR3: CASSSGLLANTGELFF

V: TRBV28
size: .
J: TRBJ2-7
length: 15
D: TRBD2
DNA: TGTGCCAGCAGTTTATTCGTGGGGGCGGGAGGGCAGCAGTACTTC
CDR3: CASSLFVGAGGQQYF

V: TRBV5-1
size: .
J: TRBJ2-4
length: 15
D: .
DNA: TGCGCCAGCCGGCAGGGCGGTGACTTAACGGACATTCAGTACTTC
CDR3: CASRQGGDLTDIQYF

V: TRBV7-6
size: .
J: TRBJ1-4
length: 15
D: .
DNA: TGTGCCAGCAGCCCGACAGGCAGAAGGGAAGAAAAACTGTTTTTT
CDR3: CASSPTGRREEKLFF

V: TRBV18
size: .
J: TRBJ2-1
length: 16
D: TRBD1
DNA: TGTGCCAGCTCACTGACCGGGACAGGGAATAGGAATGAGCAGTTCTTC
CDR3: CASSLTGTGNRNEQFF

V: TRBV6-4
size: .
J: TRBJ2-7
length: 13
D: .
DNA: TGTGCCAGCGTGACGGGACACCACTACGAGCAGTACTTC
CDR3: CASVTGHHYEQYF

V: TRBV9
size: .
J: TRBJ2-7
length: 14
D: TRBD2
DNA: TGTGCCAGCAGCGTAGAACTAGCGACTCACGAGCAGTACTTC
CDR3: CASSVELATHEQYF

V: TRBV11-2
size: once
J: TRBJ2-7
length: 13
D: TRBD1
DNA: TGTGCCAGCAGCTTAGGGACAGGGCACGAGCAGTACTTC
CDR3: CASSLGTGHEQYF

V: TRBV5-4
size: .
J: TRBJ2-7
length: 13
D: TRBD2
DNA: TGTGCCAGCAGCTTTAGCGGGGCCTACGAGCAGTACTTC
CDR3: CASSFSGAYEQYF

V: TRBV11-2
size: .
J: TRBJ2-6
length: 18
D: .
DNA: TGTGCCAGCAGCTTTTCCACCCCGGGATCCTCTGGGGCCAACGTCCTGACTTTC
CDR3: CASSFSTPGSSGANVLTF

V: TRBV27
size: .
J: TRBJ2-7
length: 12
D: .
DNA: TGTGCCAAGGAGAAAGGTTCTTACGAGCAGTACTTC
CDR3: CAKEKGSYEQYF

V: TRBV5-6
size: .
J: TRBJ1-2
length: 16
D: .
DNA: TGTGCCAGCAGCTTGTGGGGAACGGGAGCTAACTATGGCTACACCTTC
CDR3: CASSLWGTGANYGYTF

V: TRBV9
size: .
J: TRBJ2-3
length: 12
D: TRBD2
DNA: TGTGCCAGCAGCACTAGCGGAGATACGCAGTATTTT
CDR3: CASSTSGDTQYF

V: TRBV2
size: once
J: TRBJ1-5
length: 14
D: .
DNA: TGTGCCAGCAGGCGAACAGATAGCAATCAGCCCCAGCATTTT
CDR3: CASRRTDSNQPQHF

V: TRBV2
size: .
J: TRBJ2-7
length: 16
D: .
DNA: TGTGCCAGCAGTCGTAGTACTTCCGGGACAATTGATCGATGGTACTTC
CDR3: CASSRSTSGTIDRWYF

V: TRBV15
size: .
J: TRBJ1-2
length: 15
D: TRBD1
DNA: TGTGCCACCAGCAGAGATTTAGAGGGGGCTAATGGCTACACCTTC
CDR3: CATSRDLEGANGYTF

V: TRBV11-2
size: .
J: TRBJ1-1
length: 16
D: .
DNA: TGTGCCAGCAGCCCGTGGCCTCCTTCACGGAACACTGAAGCTTTCTTT
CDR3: CASSPWPPSRNTEAFF

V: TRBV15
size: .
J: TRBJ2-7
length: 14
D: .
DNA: TGTGCCACCAGGTATAGCGGCCACTCCTACGAGCAGTACTTC
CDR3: CATRYSGHSYEQYF

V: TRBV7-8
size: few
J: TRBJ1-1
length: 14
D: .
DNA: TGTGCCAGCAGTAACGGCAGGGATTACTCTGAAGCTTTCTTT
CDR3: CASSNGRDYSEAFF

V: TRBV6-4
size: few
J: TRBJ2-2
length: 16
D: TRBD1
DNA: TGTGCCAGCAGTCGCACCGGGACAGCGAACACCGGGGAGCTGTTTTTT
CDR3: CASSRTGTANTGELFF

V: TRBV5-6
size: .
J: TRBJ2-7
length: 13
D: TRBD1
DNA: TGTGCCAGCAGCCAGGGGGTGGGGTACGAGCAGTACTTC
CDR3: CASSQGVGYEQYF

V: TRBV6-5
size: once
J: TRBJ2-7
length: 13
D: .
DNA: TGTGCCAGCCTCGACAGGAAAAGTGGGTGCGAGTACTTC
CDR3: CASLDRKSGCEYF

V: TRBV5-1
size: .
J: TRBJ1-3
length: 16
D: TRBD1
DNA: TGCGCCAGCAGCTTGCCAGGGGGCTCCTCTGGAAACACCATATATTTT
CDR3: CASSLPGGSSGNTIYF

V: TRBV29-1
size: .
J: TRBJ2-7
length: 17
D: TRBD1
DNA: TGCAGCGCAAAAGAACTAGACAAGACAGGGGGCCGGTACGAGCAGTACTTC
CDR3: CSAKELDKTGGRYEQYF

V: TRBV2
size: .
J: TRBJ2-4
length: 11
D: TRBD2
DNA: TGTGCCAGCAGTCGGGGGGGGATTCAGTACTTC
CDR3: CASSRGGIQYF

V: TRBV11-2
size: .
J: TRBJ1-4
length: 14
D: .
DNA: TGTGCCAGCAGCTTATCTGACCCGGGGGAAAAACTGTTTTTT
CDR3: CASSLSDPGEKLFF

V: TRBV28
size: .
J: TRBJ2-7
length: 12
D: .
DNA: TGTGCCAGCAGCCAGATTACCTACGAGCAGTACTTC
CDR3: CASSQITYEQYF

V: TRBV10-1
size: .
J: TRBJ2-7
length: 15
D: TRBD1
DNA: TGCGCCAGCAGTGATGGACAGGGCCGACCCCTCGAGCAGTACTTC
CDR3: CASSDGQGRPLEQYF

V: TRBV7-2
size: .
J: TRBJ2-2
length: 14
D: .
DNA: TGTGCCAGCAGCCCCTTACAGGGAGTGGGGGAGCTGTTTTTT
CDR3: CASSPLQGVGELFF

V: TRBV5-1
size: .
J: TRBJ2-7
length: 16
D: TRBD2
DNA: TGCGCCAGCAGCACCAAACTAGCGGGTCTATCCTACGAGCAGTACTTC
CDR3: CASSTKLAGLSYEQYF

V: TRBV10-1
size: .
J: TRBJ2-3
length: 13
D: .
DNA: TGCGCCAGCAGTCGGGGATCCGCAGATACGCAGTATTTT
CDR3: CASSRGSADTQYF

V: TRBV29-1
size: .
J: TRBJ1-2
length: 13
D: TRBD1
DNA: TGCAGCGTTCCCGGGACAGGGTTTTTTGGCTACACCTTC
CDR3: CSVPGTGFFGYTF

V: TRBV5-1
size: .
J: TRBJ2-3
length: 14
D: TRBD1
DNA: TGCGCCAGCAGCATGGGACAGTCCACAGATACGCAGTATTTT
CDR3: CASSMGQSTDTQYF

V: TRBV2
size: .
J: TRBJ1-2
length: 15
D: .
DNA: TGTGCCAGCAGAGCCGGACAGAGCGCCAACTATGGCTACACCTTC
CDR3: CASRAGQSANYGYTF

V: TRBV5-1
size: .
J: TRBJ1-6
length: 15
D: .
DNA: TGCGCCAGCAGCTTGGAGGGCAGGGGAAATTCACCCCTCCACTTT
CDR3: CASSLEGRGNSPLHF